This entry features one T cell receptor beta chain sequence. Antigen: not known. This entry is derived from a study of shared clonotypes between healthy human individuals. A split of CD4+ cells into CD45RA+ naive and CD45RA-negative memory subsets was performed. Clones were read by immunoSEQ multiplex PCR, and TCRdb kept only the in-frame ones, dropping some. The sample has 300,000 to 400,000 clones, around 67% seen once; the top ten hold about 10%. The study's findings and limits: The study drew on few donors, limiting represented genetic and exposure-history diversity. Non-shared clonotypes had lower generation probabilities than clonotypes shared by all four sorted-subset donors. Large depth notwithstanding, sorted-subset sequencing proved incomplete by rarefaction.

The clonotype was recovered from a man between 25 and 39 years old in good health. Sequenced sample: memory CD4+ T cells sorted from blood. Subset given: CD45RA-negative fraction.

The CDR3 region is CASSPPGLRQETQYF. In nucleotides, the CDR3 is TGTGCCAGCAGTCCGCCGGGACTGCGGCAAGAGACCCAGTACTTC. The V and J genes are TRBV28 and TRBJ2-5; possible D gene TRBD2, 6 bases. CDR3 length: 15 amino acids. The germline CDR1 and CDR2 sequences are MDHEN and SYDVKM. V lost 5 bases, J lost 2 bases, and 15 bases lay in between.